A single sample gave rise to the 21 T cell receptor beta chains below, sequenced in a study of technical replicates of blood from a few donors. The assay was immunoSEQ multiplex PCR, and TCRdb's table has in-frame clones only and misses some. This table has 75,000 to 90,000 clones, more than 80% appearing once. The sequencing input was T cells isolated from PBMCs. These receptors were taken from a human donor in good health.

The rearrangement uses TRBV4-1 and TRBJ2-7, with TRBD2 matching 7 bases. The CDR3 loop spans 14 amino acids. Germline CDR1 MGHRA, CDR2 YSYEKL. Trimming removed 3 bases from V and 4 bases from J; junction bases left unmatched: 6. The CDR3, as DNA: TGCGCCAGCAGCCATGGCGGGAGAGAGTACGAGCAGTACTTC. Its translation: CASSHGGREYEQYF.

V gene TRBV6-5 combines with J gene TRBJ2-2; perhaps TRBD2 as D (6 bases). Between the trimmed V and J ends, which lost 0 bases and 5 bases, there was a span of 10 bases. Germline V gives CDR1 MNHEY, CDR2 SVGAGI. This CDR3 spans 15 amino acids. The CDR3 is CASSYSLEGTGELFF. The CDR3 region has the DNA TGTGCCAGCAGTTACTCGCTGGAGGGGACCGGGGAGCTGTTTTTT.

The CDR3 region has the DNA TGTGCCAGCAGCCCTCGATCCCTAGCGGGGGGCGTCGAATACAATGAGCAGTTCTTC. Its protein product is CASSPRSLAGGVEYNEQFF. The chain has TRBV7-6 and TRBJ2-1; TRBD2 matches at 11 bases. Germline CDR1 is SGHVS and CDR2 is FNYEAQ. V lost 5 bases, J lost 4 bases, and 16 bases stayed unmatched. The CDR3 length is 19 residues. Full variable domain (missing parts from reference TRBV7-6 and TRBJ2-1): GAGVSQSPRYKVTKRGQDVALRCDPISGHVSLYWYRQALGQGPEFLTYFNYEAQQDKSGLPNDRFSAERPEGSISTLTIQRTEQRDSAMYRCASSPRSLAGGVEYNEQFFGPGTRLTVL.

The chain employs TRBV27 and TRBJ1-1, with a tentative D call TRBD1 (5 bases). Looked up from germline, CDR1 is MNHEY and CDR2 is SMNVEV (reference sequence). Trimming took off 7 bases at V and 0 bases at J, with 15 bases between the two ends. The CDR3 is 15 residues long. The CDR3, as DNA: TGTGCCAGCACCCCGGACAAGTGGATGAACACTGAAGCTTTCTTT. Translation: CASTPDKWMNTEAFF.

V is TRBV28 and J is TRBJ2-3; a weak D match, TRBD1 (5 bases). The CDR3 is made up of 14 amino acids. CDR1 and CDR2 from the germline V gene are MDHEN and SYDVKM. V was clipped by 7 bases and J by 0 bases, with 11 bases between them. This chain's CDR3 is CASMGQKSTDTQYF. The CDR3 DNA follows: TGTGCCAGCATGGGGCAGAAAAGCACAGATACGCAGTATTTT.

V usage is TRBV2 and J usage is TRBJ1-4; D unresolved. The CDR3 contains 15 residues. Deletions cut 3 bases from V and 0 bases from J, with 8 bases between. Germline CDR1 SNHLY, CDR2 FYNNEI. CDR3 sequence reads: CASSEMAATNEKLFF. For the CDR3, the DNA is TGTGCCAGCAGTGAGATGGCCGCAACTAATGAAAAACTGTTTTTT.

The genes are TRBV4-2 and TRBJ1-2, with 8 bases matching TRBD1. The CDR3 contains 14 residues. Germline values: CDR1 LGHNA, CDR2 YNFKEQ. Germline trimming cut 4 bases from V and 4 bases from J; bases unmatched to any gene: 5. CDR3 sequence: CASSPGQGAYGYTF. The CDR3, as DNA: TGTGCCAGCAGCCCCGGACAGGGAGCCTATGGCTACACCTTC.

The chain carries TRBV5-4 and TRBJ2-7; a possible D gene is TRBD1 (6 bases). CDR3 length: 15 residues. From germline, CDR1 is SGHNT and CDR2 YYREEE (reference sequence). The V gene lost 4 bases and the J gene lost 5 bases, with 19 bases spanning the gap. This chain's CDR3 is CASSPGGSRGHEQYF. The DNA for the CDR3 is TGTGCCAGCAGCCCAGGAGGTTCCAGGGGCCACGAGCAGTACTTC.

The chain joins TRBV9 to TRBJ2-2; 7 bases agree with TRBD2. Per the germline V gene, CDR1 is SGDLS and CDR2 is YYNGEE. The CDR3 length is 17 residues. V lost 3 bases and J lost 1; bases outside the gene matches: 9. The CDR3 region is CASSEGQGLRNTGELFF. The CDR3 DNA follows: TGTGCCAGCAGCGAGGGTCAGGGACTACGGAACACCGGGGAGCTGTTTTTT.

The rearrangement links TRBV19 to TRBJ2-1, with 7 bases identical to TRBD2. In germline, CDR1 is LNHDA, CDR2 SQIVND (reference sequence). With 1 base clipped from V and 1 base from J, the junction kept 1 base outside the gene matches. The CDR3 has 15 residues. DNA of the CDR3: TGTGCCAGTAGTATAGCGGGAGGATCCTACAATGAGCAGTTCTTC. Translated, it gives CASSIAGGSYNEQFF. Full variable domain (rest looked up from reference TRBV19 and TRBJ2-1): DGGITQSPKYLFRKEGQNVTLSCEQNLNHDAMYWYRQDPGQGLRLIYYSQIVNDFQKGDIAEGYSVSREKKESFPLTVTSAQKNPTAFYLCASSIAGGSYNEQFFGPGTRLTVL.

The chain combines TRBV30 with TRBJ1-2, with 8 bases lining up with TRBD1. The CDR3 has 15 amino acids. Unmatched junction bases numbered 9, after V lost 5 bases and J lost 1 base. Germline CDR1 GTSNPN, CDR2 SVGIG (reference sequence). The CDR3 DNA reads TGTGCCTGGGAAAAAAGGGGACAGGATAACTATGGCTACACCTTC. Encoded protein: CAWEKRGQDNYGYTF.

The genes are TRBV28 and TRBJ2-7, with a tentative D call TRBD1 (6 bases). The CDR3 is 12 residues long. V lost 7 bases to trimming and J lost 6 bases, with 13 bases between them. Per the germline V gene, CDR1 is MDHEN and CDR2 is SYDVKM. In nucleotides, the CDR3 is TGTGCCAGCAAGGGGGTAGACTTCGAGCAGTACTTC. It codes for CASKGVDFEQYF.

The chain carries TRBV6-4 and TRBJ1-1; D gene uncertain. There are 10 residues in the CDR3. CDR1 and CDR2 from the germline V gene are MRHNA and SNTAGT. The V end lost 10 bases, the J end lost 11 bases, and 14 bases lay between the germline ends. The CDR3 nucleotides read TGTGCCATCGGGAGGTTGTGGGCTTTCTTT. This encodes CAIGRLWAFF.

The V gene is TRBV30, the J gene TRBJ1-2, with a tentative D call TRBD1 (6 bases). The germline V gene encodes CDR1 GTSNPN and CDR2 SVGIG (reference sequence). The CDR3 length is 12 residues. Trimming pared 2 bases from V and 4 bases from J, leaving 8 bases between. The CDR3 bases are TGTGCCTGGAGTTCAGGGGCCTATGGCTACACCTTC. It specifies CAWSSGAYGYTF. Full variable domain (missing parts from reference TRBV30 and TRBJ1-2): SQTIHQWPATLVQPVGSPLSLECTVEGTSNPNLYWYRQAAGRGLQLLFYSVGIGQISSEVPQNLSASRPQDRQFILSSKKLLLSDSGFYLCAWSSGAYGYTFGSGTRLTVV.

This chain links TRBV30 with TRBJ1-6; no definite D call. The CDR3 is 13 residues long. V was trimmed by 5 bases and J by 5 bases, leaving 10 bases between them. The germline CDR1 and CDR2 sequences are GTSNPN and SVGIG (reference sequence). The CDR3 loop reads CAWGPQNNSPLHF. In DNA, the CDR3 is TGTGCCTGGGGGCCACAGAATAATTCACCCCTCCACTTT.

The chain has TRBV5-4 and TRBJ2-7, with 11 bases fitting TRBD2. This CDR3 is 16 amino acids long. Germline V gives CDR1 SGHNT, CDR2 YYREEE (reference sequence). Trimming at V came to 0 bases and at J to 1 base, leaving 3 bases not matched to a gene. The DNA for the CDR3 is TGTGCCAGCAGCTTGGTTAGCGGGGGGGGATCCTACGAGCAGTACTTC. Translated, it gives CASSLVSGGGSYEQYF.

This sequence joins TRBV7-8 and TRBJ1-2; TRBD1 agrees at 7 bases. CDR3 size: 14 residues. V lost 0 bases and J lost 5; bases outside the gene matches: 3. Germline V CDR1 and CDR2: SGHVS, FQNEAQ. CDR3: CASSLARDSYGYTF. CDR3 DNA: TGTGCCAGCAGCTTAGCAAGGGACAGTTATGGCTACACCTTC.

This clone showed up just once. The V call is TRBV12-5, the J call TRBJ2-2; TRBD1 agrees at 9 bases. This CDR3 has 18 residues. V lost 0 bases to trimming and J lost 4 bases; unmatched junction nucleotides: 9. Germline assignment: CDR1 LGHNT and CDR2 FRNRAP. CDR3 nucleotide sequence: TGTGCTAGTGGTTTGGTACCGGGACAGGGTCATGGCACCGGGGAGCTGTTTTTT. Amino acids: CASGLVPGQGHGTGELFF.

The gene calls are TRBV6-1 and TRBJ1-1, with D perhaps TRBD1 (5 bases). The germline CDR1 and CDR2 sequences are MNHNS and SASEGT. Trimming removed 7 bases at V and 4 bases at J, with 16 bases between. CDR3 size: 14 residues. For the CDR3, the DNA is TGTGCCAGCAAGGGGCAGGGCCTAGGCACTGAAGCTTTCTTT. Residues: CASKGQGLGTEAFF.

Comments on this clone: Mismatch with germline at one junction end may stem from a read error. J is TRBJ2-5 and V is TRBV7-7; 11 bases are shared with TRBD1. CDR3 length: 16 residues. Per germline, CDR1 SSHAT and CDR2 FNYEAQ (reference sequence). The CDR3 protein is CASSPAGQGVLETQYF. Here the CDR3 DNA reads TGTGCTAGCAGCCCCGCGGGACAGGGGGTACTGGAGACCCAGTACTTC.

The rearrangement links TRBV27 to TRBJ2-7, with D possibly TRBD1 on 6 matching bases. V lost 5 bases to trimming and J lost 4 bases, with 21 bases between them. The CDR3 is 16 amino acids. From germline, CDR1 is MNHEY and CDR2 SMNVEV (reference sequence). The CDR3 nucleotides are TGTGCCAGCAGTCCTTTCCATTCAGGGGCGTTGTACGAGCAGTACTTC. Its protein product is CASSPFHSGALYEQYF.